This TCR beta chain was recorded in a study of response to subunit inactivated influenza vaccine. Broader study findings: That few new T cells are recruited by each seasonal influenza vaccination was the authors' suggestion.

Turning to this clonotype: Its antigen is not known.

The V segment lost 6 bases and the J segment 7 bases; nucleotides outside the gene matches: 3. The CDR3 sequence is 13 residues long. Germline V gene sequence: CDR1 SEHNR, CDR2 FQNEAQ (reference sequence). MiXCR was run by TCRdb on the RT-PCR reads, yielding one entry per CDR3 protein. Of about 500,000 distinct CDR3 sequences detected, 15% to 20% appear once; the ten largest clones hold 3%. Source: CD4+ T cells sorted from PBMCs, taken about 24 months after vaccination. The receptor was isolated from a man aged 45 to 75 who received an inactivated influenza vaccine. V is TRBV7-9 and J is TRBJ2-2, with 9 bases that match TRBD1. The CDR3 coding sequence is TGTGCCAGCAGAACAGGGGGCGGCGGGGAGCTGTTTTTT. Protein: CASRTGGGGELFF.